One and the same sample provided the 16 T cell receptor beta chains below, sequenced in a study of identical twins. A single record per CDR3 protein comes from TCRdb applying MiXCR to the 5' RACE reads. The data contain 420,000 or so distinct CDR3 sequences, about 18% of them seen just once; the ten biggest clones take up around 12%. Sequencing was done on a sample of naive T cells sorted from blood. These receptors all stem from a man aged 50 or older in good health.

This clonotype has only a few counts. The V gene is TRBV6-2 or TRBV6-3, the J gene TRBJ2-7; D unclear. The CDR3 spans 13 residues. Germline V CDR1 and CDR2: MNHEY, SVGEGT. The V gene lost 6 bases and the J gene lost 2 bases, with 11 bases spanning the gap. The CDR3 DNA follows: TGTGCCAGCAGGATGAATGGTCCCTACGAGCAGTACTTC. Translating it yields CASRMNGPYEQYF.

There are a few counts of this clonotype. CDR3 coding DNA: TGCAGTGCTAGAGATTTCGGTAGTAGAGAGACCCAGTACTTC. It yields the protein CSARDFGSRETQYF. V usage is TRBV20-1 and J usage is TRBJ2-5; D unclear. Per germline, CDR1 DFQATT and CDR2 SNEGSKA (reference sequence). Trimming shortened V by 0 bases and J by 4 bases, and 12 bases separated the two germline ends. The CDR3 length is 14 residues.

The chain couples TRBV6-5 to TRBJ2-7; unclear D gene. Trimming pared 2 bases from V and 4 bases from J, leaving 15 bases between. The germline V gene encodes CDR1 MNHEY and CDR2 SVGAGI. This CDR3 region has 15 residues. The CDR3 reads CASSYSARGVYEQYF. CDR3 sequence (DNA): TGTGCCAGCAGTTACAGCGCCCGTGGGGTATACGAGCAGTACTTC.

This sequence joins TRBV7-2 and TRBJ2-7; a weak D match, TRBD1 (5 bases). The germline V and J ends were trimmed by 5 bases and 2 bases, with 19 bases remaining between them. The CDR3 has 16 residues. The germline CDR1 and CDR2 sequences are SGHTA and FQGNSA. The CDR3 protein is CASSPRGRPPTYEQYF. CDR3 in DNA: TGTGCCAGCAGCCCTAGGGGCAGGCCCCCGACCTACGAGCAGTACTTC. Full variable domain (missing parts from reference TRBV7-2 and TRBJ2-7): GAGVSQSPSNKVTEKGKDVELRCDPISGHTALYWYRQSLGQGLEFLIYFQGNSAPDKSGLPSDRFSAERTGGSVSTLTIQRTQQEDSAVYLCASSPRGRPPTYEQYFGPGTRLTVT.

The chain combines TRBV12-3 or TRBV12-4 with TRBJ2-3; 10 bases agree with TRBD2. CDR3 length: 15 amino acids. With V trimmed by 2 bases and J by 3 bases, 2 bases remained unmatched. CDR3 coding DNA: TGTGCCAGCAGTTTAATGACTAGCGGGACAGATACGCAGTATTTT. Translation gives CASSLMTSGTDTQYF.

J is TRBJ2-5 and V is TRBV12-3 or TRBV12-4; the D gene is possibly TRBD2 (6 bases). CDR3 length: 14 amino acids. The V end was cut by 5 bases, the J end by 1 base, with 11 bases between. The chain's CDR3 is CASSDLAFQETQYF. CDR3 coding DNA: TGTGCCAGCAGTGATCTAGCGTTCCAAGAGACCCAGTACTTC.

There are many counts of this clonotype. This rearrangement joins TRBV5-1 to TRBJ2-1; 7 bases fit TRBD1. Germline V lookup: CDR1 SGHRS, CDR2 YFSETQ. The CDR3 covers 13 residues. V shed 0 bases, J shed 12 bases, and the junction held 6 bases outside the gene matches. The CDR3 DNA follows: TGCGCCAGCAGCTTGGCTGAGGGGGCGGTGCAGTTCTTC. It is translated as CASSLAEGAVQFF.

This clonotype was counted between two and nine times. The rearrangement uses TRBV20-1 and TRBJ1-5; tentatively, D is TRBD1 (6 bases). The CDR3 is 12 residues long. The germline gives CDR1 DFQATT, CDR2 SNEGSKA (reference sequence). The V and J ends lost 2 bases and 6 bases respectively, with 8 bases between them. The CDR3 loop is CSARRGSQPQHF. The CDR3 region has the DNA TGCAGTGCTAGAAGGGGGAGTCAGCCCCAGCATTTT.

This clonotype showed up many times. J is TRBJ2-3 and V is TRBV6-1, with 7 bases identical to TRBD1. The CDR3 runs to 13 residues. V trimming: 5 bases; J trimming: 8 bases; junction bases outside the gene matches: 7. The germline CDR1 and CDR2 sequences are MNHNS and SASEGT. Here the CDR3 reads CASSPGQAATQYF. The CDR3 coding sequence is TGTGCCAGCAGTCCCGGACAGGCGGCTACGCAGTATTTT.

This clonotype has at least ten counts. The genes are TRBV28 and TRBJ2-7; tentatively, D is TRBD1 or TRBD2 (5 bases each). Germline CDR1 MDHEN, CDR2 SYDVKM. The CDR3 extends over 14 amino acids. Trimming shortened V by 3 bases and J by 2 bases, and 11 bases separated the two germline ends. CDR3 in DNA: TGTGCCAGCAGTTTGGAGGCAGGGACCTACGAGCAGTACTTC. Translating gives CASSLEAGTYEQYF. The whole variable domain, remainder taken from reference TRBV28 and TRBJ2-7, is DVKVTQSSRYLVKRTGEKVFLECVQDMDHENMFWYRQDPGLGLRLIYFSYDVKMKEKGDIPEGYSVSREKKERFSLILESASTNQTSMYLCASSLEAGTYEQYFGPGTRLTVT.

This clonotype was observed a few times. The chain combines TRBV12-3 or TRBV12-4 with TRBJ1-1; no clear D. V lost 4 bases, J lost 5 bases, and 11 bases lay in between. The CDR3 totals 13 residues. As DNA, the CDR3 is TGTGCCAGCAGTTCCTCGACTTGGACTGAAGCTTTCTTT. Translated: CASSSSTWTEAFF.

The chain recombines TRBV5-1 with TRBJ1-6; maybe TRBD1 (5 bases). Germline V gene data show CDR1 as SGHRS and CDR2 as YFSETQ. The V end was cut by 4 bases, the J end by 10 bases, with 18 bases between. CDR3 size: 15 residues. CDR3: CASSRRQPSSSPLHF. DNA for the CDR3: TGCGCCAGCAGCCGCAGACAGCCCTCAAGCTCACCCCTCCACTTT.

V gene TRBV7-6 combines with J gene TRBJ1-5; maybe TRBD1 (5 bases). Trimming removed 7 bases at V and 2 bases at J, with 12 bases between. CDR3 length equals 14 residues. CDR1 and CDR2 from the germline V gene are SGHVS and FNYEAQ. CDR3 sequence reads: CASTLGVGNQPQHF. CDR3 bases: TGTGCCAGCACCCTAGGGGTTGGCAATCAGCCCCAGCATTTT.

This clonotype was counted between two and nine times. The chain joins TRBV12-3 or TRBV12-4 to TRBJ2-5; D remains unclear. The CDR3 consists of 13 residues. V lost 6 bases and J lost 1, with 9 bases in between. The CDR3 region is CASRSGPQETQYF. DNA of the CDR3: TGTGCCAGCAGGTCAGGTCCCCAAGAGACCCAGTACTTC.

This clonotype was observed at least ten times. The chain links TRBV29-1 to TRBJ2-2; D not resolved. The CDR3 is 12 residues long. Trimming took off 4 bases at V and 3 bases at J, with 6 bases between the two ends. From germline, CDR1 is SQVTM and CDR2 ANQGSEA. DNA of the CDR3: TGCAGCGTTGGCCTGCACACCGGGGAGCTGTTTTTT. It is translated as CSVGLHTGELFF.

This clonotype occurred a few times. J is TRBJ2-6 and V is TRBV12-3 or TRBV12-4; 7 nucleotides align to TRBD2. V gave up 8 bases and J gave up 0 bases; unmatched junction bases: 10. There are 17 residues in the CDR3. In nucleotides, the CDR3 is TGTGCCAGCGGCCCTAGCGGACGGTACTCTGGGGCCAACGTCCTGACTTTC. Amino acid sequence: CASGPSGRYSGANVLTF.